This TCR beta chain was profiled in a study of OX40 agonist ivuxolimab in advanced cancers. Clones were sequenced by immunoSEQ multiplex PCR, and TCRdb holds only the in-frame ones, with some missing. This table holds 60,000 to 80,000 clones, 81% found once. Germline V CDR1 and CDR2: LNHDA, SQIVND (reference sequence). V lost 3 bases and J lost 5, with 7 bases in between. This CDR3 spans 12 amino acids. The gene calls are TRBV19 and TRBJ2-5, with D hard to call. Sequencing was performed on CD4+ or CD8+ T cells sorted from blood, taken in a trial of the OX40 agonist ivuxolimab. The clonotype comes from an adult with an advanced solid tumor such as melanoma, head and neck, liver or kidney cancer. CDR3 loop: CASSIRWETQYF. In DNA form, the CDR3 reads TGTGCCAGTAGTATCAGATGGGAGACCCAGTACTTC.